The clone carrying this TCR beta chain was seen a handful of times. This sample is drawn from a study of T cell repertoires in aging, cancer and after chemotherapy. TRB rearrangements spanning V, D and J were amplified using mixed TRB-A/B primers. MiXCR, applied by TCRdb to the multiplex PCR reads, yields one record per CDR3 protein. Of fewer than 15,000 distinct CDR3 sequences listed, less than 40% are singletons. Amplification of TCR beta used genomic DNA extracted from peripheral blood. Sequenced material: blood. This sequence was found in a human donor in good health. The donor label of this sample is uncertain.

The CDR3 region has the DNA TGTGCCAGCAGGGATGACAGGGGGCGAGGAGATACGCAGTATTTT. This codes for CASRDDRGRGDTQYF. This chain joins TRBV6-1 and TRBJ2-3; TRBD1 agrees at 10 bases. This CDR3 has 15 amino acids. Germline lookup yields CDR1 MNHNS and CDR2 SASEGT. The V and J ends lost 6 bases and 5 bases, in that order; junction bases with no gene match: 8.